This TCR beta chain was identified in a study of cytomegalovirus exposure and HLA in healthy donors. Whole-study findings and limits: Later, an analysis found that common viral pathogens appeared to be linked with several of the most significant clusters.

A multiplex PCR was run with 60 Vbeta primers and 13 Jbeta primers. Produced via immunoSEQ multiplex PCR; TCRdb's table is partial and in-frame only. The table shows approximately 140,000 clones, with 75% to 90% occurring only once. The CDR3 loop spans 12 amino acids. The ends were cut back, 5 bases at V and 6 bases at J, with 8 bases in the middle. Germline V gene data show CDR1 as SGDLS and CDR2 as YYNGEE. As for this clone: Its antigen remains unidentified.

The clonotype comes from a woman aged 40 to 49 in good health and CMV-seronegative. V usage is TRBV9 and J usage is TRBJ2-2, with a possible D match to TRBD1 (5 bases). Sequenced material: PBMCs. CDR3 region: CASRGPSGELFF. DNA for the CDR3: TGTGCCAGCAGGGGGCCATCCGGGGAGCTGTTTTTT.